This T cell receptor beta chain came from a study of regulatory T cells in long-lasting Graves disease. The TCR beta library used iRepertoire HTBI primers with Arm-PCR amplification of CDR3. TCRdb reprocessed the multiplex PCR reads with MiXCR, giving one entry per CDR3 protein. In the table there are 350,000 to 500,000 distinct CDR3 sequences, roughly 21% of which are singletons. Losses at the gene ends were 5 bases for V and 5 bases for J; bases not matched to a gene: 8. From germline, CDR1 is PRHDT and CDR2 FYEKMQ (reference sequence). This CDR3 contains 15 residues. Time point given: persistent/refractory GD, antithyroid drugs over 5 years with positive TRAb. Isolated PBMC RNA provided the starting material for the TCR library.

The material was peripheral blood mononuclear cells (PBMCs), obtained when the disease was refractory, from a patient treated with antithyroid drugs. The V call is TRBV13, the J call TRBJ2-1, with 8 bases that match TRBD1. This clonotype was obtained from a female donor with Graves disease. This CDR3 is CASSMQGASHNEQFF. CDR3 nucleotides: TGTGCCAGCAGCATGCAGGGGGCTAGTCACAATGAGCAGTTCTTC.